The subject of this entry is one TCR beta chain. Its specificity is not known. Donors each provided ten milliliters of peripheral blood. The sample is drawn from a study of blood T cells in healthy people across ages. Study-level results: A strong correlation between TCR beta diversity and naive T cell percentage was seen. The study regarded diversity estimates from one million T cells as underestimates. Age advanced and TCR beta diversity per million T cells fell, roughly linearly.

Primed by a sample-barcoded 5' primer and a J-beta primer mix, a second PCR proceeded for about 7 to 11 cycles. TCRdb reanalysed the 5' RACE reads using MiXCR and keeps one entry per CDR3 protein. The data contain 650,000 to 950,000 distinct CDR3 sequences, around 42% of them singletons. V was pared by 5 bases and J by 4 bases, with 13 bases between. CDR1 is MDHEN and CDR2 is SYDVKM in the germline V gene. The CDR3 length is 14 residues. The receptor comes from a man aged 60-69 years in good health. The rearrangement joins TRBV28 to TRBJ2-3, with D perhaps assigned TRBD1 or TRBD2 (5 bases each). The sequenced material came from blood. CDR3 amino acids: CASSGGKGPDTQYF. DNA of the CDR3: TGTGCCAGCAGTGGGGGAAAAGGGCCAGATACGCAGTATTTT.